This paragraph covers one T cell receptor (beta chain) sequence. Its specificity is not known. Profiled with immunoSEQ multiplex PCR; TCRdb holds only in-frame clones, not every one. The sample has 40,000 to 55,000 clones, approximately 96% seen once; the top ten hold 0.2% to 0.25%. The sample is drawn from a study of graft-versus-host responses after intestinal transplantation. Looking at the study overall: Tacrolimus plus steroids were given to all recipients for 3 to 4 years, preceded by anti-thymocyte globulin induction.

The germline V gene encodes CDR1 LGHNA and CDR2 YSLEER. V was clipped by 0 bases and J by 0 bases, with 8 bases between them. The CDR3 length is 15 residues. Study-wide results and caveats: In recipient marrow, GvH clones were found, and some appeared first in ileum or blood. Clonal ratios of graft-versus-host to host-versus-graft in allografts were high for patients exhibiting graft-donor T cell macrochimerism.

The J gene is TRBJ1-1, the V gene TRBV4-3; D ambiguous. The source material was unstimulated CD8+ T cells sorted from spleen or lymph node cells, sampled before transplant. The origin of this receptor is a human donor who was the organ donor for an intestinal transplant. DNA for the CDR3: TGCGCCAGCAGCCAAGAAGGCGGGGTGAACACTGAAGCTTTCTTT. As protein: CASSQEGGVNTEAFF.